These T cell receptor beta chains were read from a single sample in a study of blood T cell repertoires in COVID-19. Sequencing was performed with immunoSEQ multiplex PCR; in TCRdb, only in-frame clones are kept and a portion is missing. The sample lists 80,000 or so clones, 90% occurring once. The sample consisted of peripheral blood. The receptor source for this set is a woman aged 45-65 years in a cohort sampled during active COVID-19. CDR3s include the opening cysteine and the closing phenylalanine or tryptophan. Some rows have no size entry. The others give once, few or many, or a class for an expanded clone.

clone_size,v_call,cdr3_length,cdr3_aa
once,TRBV5-4,15,CASSRLGGGTDTQYF
-,TRBV6-1,14,CASSEQGTSYEQYF
-,TRBV11-2,15,CASSLSGGSHNEQFF
-,TRBV29-1,16,CSVTHPGITARNEQFF
-,TRBV18,13,CASSVSGQQGYTF
-,TRBV3-1/TRBV3-2,14,CASSPTVSTDTQYF
-,TRBV27,15,CASSPREPLYNEQFF
few,TRBV4-1,14,CASSRDRLNQPQHF
-,TRBV9,18,CASSVERKQQGLYNEQFF
-,TRBV5-4,14,CASSLAGGPYEQYF
-,TRBV27,15,CASSLSTGNSYEQYF